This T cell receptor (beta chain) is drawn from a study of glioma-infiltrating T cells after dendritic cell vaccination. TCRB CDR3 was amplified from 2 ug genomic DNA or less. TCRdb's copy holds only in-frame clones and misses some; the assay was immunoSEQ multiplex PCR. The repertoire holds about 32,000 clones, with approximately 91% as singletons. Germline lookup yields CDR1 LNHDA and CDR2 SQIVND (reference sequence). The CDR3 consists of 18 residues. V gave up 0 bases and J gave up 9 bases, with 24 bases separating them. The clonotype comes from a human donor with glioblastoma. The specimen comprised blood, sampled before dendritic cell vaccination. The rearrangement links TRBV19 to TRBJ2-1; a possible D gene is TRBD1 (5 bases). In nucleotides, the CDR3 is TGTGCCAGTAGTATAGATGGCCAGGGCCGCGTCTTACTGAGTGAGCAGTTCTTC. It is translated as CASSIDGQGRVLLSEQFF.